This T cell receptor beta chain originates from a study of CD8 T cells in ankylosing spondylitis. This clonotype was seen at least ten times. Its antigen is not identified. The germline V and J ends were trimmed by 0 bases and 5 bases, with 8 bases remaining between them. Germline V gene lookup returns CDR1 SGHRS and CDR2 YFSETQ. The CDR3 is made up of 13 amino acids. Study results and limitations: Before this, some motif variants had been reported in reactive arthritis synovial fluid and blood. Matched ankylosing spondylitis synovial fluid reportedly showed significant enrichment of disease-linked clones.

TCRdb ran MiXCR on the 5' RACE reads and lists one entry per CDR3 protein. The sample has some 130,000 distinct CDR3 sequences, approximately 10% seen once. The J gene is TRBJ1-1, the V gene TRBV5-1; D remains ambiguous. Material: blood, either unsorted or a sorted T cell fraction (not recorded which). This receptor was obtained from a female donor with ankylosing spondylitis or in good health (not recorded which). For the CDR3, the DNA is TGCGCCAGCAGCTTGGCCGCGGCTACTGAAGCTTTCTTT. Translated: CASSLAAATEAFF.